These T cell receptor beta chains were read from a single sample in a study of shared clonotypes between healthy human individuals. Measured with immunoSEQ multiplex PCR; TCRdb has only the in-frame clones, and not every one. The sample holds millions of clones, 95% seen once. Sequencing was done on a sample of naive CD4+ T cells sorted from blood. These receptors came from a man in his late teens or twenties in good health. Both conserved end residues are part of each CDR3. A D gene is named only where the DNA matches it firmly. Some rows have no size entry. The others give once, few or many, or a class for an expanded clone.

TRBJ1-6 | NA | NA | TRBV21-1 | CASSKARGAGSPLHF | TGTGCCAGCAGCAAAGCGAGGGGGGCAGGCTCACCCCTCCACTTT
TRBJ1-2 | NA | TRBD1 | TRBV28 | CAISNPTGTSGYTF | TGTGCCATCTCGAATCCGACAGGGACCAGTGGCTACACCTTC
TRBJ2-1 | NA | NA | TRBV9 | CASSTREATYNEQFF | TGTGCCAGCAGCACGCGAGAGGCTACCTACAATGAGCAGTTCTTC
TRBJ2-7 | once | NA | TRBV30 | CAWSRDSAYEQYF | TGTGCCTGGAGCCGGGATTCCGCCTACGAGCAGTACTTC
TRBJ2-2 | NA | TRBD1 | TRBV18 | CASSSMTGDPLGELFF | TGTGCCAGCTCATCGATGACAGGGGATCCGTTGGGGGAGCTGTTTTTT
TRBJ1-4 | NA | TRBD1 | TRBV28 | CASSLAGQGEEKLFF | TGTGCCAGCAGTTTGGCGGGACAGGGGGAGGAAAAACTGTTTTTT
TRBJ2-2 | NA | NA | TRBV7-9 | CASPSGTGELFF | TGTGCCAGCCCAAGCGGGACCGGGGAGCTGTTTTTT
TRBJ2-7 | NA | NA | TRBV7-2 | CASSPPGWGASYEQYF | TGTGCCAGCAGCCCTCCCGGGTGGGGGGCGTCCTACGAGCAGTACTTC
TRBJ1-2 | NA | TRBD1 | TRBV5-1 | CASSLVRDRSPPSF | TGCGCCAGCAGCTTGGTAAGGGACAGGTCCCCCCCCAGCTTC
TRBJ2-2 | NA | NA | TRBV5-1 | CASSFRQANTGELFF | TGCGCCAGCAGCTTTCGACAGGCGAACACCGGGGAGCTGTTTTTT
TRBJ1-2 | NA | NA | TRBV29-1 | CSVEGGTNYGYTF | TGCAGCGTTGAAGGGGGCACTAACTATGGCTACACCTTC
TRBJ1-6 | NA | TRBD1 | TRBV25-1 | CASRGTGGYNSPLHF | TGTGCCAGCAGGGGGACAGGGGGCTATAATTCACCCCTCCACTTT
TRBJ2-5 | NA | NA | TRBV30 | CAFSRGAETQYF | TGTGCCTTCTCCCGGGGGGCAGAGACCCAGTACTTC
TRBJ2-7 | NA | NA | TRBV11-2 | CASRTTEYPNEQYF | TGTGCCAGCAGAACGACTGAATACCCTAACGAGCAGTACTTC